This T cell receptor (beta chain) was documented in a study of T cell responses to AZD1222 COVID-19 vaccine. Whole-study results and caveats: When two AZD1222 doses had been given, Spike-specific TCR breadth and depth rose. As reported, nearly half of all spike-specific TCRs target variant regions that are unmutated. CD4 TCRs linked to vaccination spanned spike, dominating at 160-218 and 743-854.

Analyses pooled second doses at about 4 or about 12 weeks. Profiling relied on immunoSEQ multiplex PCR, and the TCRdb table lists in-frame clones only, not all of them. The data show 78,000 or so clones, over 60% seen once. Germline-derived CDR1 and CDR2 are SGHDN and FVKESK. V trimming: 8 bases; J trimming: 4 bases; junction bases outside the gene matches: 12. The CDR3 has 16 amino acids. As for this clone: Its target is unknown.

The chain combines TRBV14 with TRBJ2-2, with 8 bases aligning to TRBD1. The sequence was obtained from an adult who received the AZD1222 COVID-19 vaccine. This sample comprised peripheral blood, obtained 28 days after the second AZD1222 dose. In nucleotides, the CDR3 is TGTGCCAGCGGCGAAAACCCAGGGGGCGGCACCGGGGAGCTGTTTTTT. Amino acid sequence: CASGENPGGGTGELFF.